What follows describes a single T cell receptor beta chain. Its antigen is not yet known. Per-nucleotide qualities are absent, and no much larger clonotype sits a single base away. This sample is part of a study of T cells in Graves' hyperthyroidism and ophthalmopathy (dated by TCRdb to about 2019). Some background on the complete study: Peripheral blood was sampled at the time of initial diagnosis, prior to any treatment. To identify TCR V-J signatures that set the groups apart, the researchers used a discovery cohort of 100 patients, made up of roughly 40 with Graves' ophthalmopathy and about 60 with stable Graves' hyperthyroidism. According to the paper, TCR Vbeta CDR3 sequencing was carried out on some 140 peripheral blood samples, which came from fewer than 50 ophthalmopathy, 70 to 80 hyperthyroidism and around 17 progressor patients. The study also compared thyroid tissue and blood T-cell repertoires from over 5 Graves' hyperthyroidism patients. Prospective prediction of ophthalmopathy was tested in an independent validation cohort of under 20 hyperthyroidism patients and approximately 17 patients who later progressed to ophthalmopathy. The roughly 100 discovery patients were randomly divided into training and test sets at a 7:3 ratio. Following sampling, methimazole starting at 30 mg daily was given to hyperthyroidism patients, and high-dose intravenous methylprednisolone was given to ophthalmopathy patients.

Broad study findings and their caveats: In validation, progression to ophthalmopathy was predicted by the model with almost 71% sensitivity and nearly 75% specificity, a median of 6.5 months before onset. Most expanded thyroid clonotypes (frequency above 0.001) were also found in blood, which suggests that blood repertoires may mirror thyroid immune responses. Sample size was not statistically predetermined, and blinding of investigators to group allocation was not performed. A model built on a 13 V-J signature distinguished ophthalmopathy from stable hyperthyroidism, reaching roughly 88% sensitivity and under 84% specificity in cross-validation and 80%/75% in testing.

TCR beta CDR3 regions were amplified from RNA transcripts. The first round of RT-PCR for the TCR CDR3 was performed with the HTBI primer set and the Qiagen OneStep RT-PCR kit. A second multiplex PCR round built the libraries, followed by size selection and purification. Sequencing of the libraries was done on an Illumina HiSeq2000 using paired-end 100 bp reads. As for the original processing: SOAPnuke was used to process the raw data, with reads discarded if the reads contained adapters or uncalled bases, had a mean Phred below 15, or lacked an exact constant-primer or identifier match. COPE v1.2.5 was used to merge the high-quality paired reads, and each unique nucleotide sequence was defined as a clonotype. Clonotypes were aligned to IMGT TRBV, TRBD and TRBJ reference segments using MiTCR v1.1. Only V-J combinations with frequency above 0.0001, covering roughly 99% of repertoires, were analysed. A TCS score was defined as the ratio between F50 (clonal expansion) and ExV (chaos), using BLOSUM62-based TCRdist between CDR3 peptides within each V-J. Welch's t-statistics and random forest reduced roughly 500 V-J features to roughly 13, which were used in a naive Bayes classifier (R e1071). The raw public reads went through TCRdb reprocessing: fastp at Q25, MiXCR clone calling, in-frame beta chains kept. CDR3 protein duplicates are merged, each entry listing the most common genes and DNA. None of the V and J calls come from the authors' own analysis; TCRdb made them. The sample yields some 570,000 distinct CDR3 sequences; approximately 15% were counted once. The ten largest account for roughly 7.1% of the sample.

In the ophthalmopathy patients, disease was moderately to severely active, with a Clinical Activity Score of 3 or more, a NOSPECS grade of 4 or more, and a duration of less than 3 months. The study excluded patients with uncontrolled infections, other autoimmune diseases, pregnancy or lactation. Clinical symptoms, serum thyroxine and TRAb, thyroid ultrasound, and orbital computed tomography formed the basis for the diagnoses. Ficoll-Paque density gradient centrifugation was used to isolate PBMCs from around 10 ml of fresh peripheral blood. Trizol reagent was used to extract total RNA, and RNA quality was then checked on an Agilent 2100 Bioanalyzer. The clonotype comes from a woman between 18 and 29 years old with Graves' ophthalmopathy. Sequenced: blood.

The DNA sequence is given as TGTGCCAGCAGCTTGGGGGCAGGGGGCTCTCATCAGCCCCAGCATTTT. This translates into CASSLGAGGSHQPQHF. The chain uses TRBV5-6 and TRBJ1-5; 8 bases in the junction line up with TRBD1. Per the germline V gene, SGHDT is the CDR1 and YYEEEE is the CDR2. The CDR3 spans 16 residues, from the cysteine through the phenylalanine. Left in the record is the CDR3 DNA by itself, 48 bases read in frame from the first base. The V end gives up 0 bases and the J end 5 bases, leaving 7 bases in the junction not matched to a gene.